This entry features one TCR beta chain sequence. What it binds is not known. The CDR3 extends over 14 amino acids. Germline V gene sequence: CDR1 SGHVS, CDR2 FQNEAQ. V shed 1 base and J shed 4 bases, with 10 bases lying between them. These data come from a study of radiotherapy plus CTLA-4 blockade in lung cancer. Focal radiation plus CTLA-4 blockade with ipilimumab was given to patients with chemo-refractory metastatic non-small-cell lung cancer. The repertoire was sequenced with immunoSEQ multiplex PCR; TCRdb's copy has only in-frame clones and lacks some. The repertoire holds roughly 78,000 clones, about 80% seen once, with 7.1% in the top ten. Regarding the study as a whole: Researchers report tumor-derived TCR clones expanding in blood after radiotherapy plus ipilimumab. Reported findings show early blood T cell clone dynamics, with interferon-beta, best predicted response.

Specimen: peripheral blood, collected from a patient treated with radiotherapy plus ipilimumab. This TCR was sampled from a human donor with non-small cell lung cancer who had a complete response to radiotherapy plus ipilimumab. The J gene is TRBJ1-1, the V gene TRBV7-8; D is undetermined. CDR3 coding DNA: TGTGCCAGCAGCTTAGGCCCCGGAGGCACTGAAGCTTTCTTT. Encoded protein: CASSLGPGGTEAFF.